These 3 T cell receptor beta chains were all obtained from the same sample, sequenced in a study of blood T cell repertoires in COVID-19. Produced via immunoSEQ multiplex PCR; TCRdb's table is partial and in-frame only. The table records approximately 190,000 clones, about four fifths of them present only once. Sample: PBMCs or T cells enriched from blood (not recorded which). The source of these receptors is a man aged 35 to 55 who had recovered from COVID-19.

This clone was found once. V usage is TRBV6-5 and J usage is TRBJ1-3; a weak D match, TRBD1 (5 bases). The V end was cut by 7 bases, the J end by 4 bases, with 11 bases between. Germline lookup yields CDR1 MNHEY and CDR2 SVGAGI. CDR3 size: 13 residues. The CDR3, as DNA: TGTGCCAGCACCTCAGGGTTCGGAAACACCATATATTTT. Its translation is CASTSGFGNTIYF.

In its sample, this clone was seen a few times. This chain uses TRBV27 with TRBJ1-2; 10 nucleotides align to TRBD1. Looked up from germline, CDR1 is MNHEY and CDR2 is SMNVEV (reference sequence). CDR3 size: 16 residues. With V trimmed by 1 base and J by 7 bases, 9 bases remained unmatched. The CDR3 DNA follows: TGTGCCAGCAGTTTATTACCGGGACAGGGGAGAAGTGGCTACACCTTC. The encoded protein is CASSLLPGQGRSGYTF.

The J gene is TRBJ1-1, the V gene TRBV19, with D tentatively TRBD1 (5 bases). V lost 5 bases and J 11 bases, leaving 21 bases between the germline ends. CDR3 length equals 14 residues. The germline CDR1 and CDR2 sequences are LNHDA and SQIVND (reference sequence). The CDR3 sequence is CASSPAMGGSHAFF. The CDR3 coding sequence is TGTGCCAGTAGTCCCGCGATGGGGGGTTCGCACGCTTTCTTT. The whole variable domain, filled in from reference TRBV19 and TRBJ1-1, reads DGGITQSPKYLFRKEGQNVTLSCEQNLNHDAMYWYRQDPGQGLRLIYYSQIVNDFQKGDIAEGYSVSREKKESFPLTVTSAQKNPTAFYLCASSPAMGGSHAFFGQGTRLTVV.